These 11 T cell receptor beta chains were all obtained from the same sample, sequenced in a study of spatial heterogeneity in lung cancer. TCRdb re-called the 5' RACE reads with MiXCR, one entry per CDR3 protein. Among about 92,000 distinct CDR3 sequences listed, over 9.5% were seen once. Time point indicated: sample taken at primary tumor resection. The material was PBMCs, obtained at surgery. These receptors were obtained from a male donor with early-stage non-small cell lung cancer.

This clonotype was seen more than once but under ten times. The chain links TRBV29-1 to TRBJ1-4, with 9 bases identical to TRBD1. Losses at the gene ends were 7 bases for V and 8 bases for J; bases not matched to a gene: 8. There are 13 residues in the CDR3. Germline CDR1 SQVTM, CDR2 ANQGSEA. CDR3: CSALDRGLEKLFF. CDR3 coding DNA: TGCAGCGCTCTTGACAGGGGGTTGGAAAAACTGTTTTTT.

About this clonotype: This may arise from a read error, as a much more abundant clone is one base away. This rearrangement joins TRBV28 to TRBJ2-2; unclear D gene. Trimming pared 10 bases from V and 1 base from J, leaving 7 bases between. This CDR3 is built from 12 residues. The germline gives CDR1 MDHEN, CDR2 SYDVKM. CDR3 region: CANDQNTGELFF. The CDR3, as DNA: TGTGCCAACGACCAGAACACCGGGGAGCTGTTTTTT.

A remark on this clonotype: The junction does not match germline at one end; this may be a read error. The rearrangement joins TRBV10-3 to TRBJ2-5; TRBD2 is a possible D gene (6 bases). The CDR3 totals 17 residues. The V gene's germline CDR1 is ENHRY and CDR2 SYGVKD. DNA of the CDR3: TGTGCCGTCAGTGAGTCGAACGCGGCTAGCGCTCAAGAGACCCAGTACTTC. It encodes CAVSESNAASAQETQYF.

This clonotype was seen a handful of times. J is TRBJ2-7 and V is TRBV10-3, with TRBD1 matching over 11 bases. Germline CDR1 is ENHRY and CDR2 is SYGVKD. J was trimmed by 1 base and V by 10 bases; bases with no gene match: 9. This CDR3 spans 15 amino acids. In nucleotides, the CDR3 is TGTGCCACACAACCGGGACAGGGGGGGTCCTACGAGCAGTACTTC. Its translation: CATQPGQGGSYEQYF.

Many counts were recorded for this clonotype. This chain joins TRBV5-1 and TRBJ1-2; TRBD1 might be the D (6 bases). This CDR3 comprises 13 residues. Germline assignment: CDR1 SGHRS and CDR2 YFSETQ. V lost 4 bases and J lost 3, with 10 bases in between. Written as DNA, the CDR3 is TGCGCCAGCAGCCAGGACAGTGACTATGGCTACACCTTC. Protein: CASSQDSDYGYTF.

The chain couples TRBV5-4 to TRBJ2-2; D is perhaps TRBD2 (5 bases). CDR3 length equals 16 residues. Germline V CDR1 and CDR2: SGHNT, YYREEE (reference sequence). The V end lost 0 bases, the J end lost 0 bases, and 9 bases lay between the germline ends. The CDR3 sequence is CASSLASGTNTGELFF. The CDR3 nucleotides are TGTGCCAGCAGCTTGGCCTCCGGGACGAACACCGGGGAGCTGTTTTTT.

The rearrangement links TRBV20-1 to TRBJ1-2; D gene uncertain. CDR1 DFQATT and CDR2 SNEGSKA come from the germline V gene (reference sequence). The CDR3 is made up of 13 amino acids. Trimming took off 4 bases at V and 6 bases at J, with 15 bases between the two ends. The CDR3 protein is CSANKNGGDGYTF. In DNA, the CDR3 is TGCAGTGCTAACAAGAACGGTGGAGATGGCTACACCTTC.

V is TRBV5-1 and J is TRBJ1-1, with D unresolved. The V gene lost 0 bases and the J gene lost 3 bases, with 9 bases spanning the gap. CDR1 and CDR2 (germline): SGHRS, YFSETQ. The CDR3 loop spans 14 amino acids. CDR3 bases: TGCGCCAGCAGCTTGGACAGTTGGCACACTGAAGCTTTCTTT. Translation gives CASSLDSWHTEAFF.

This clonotype was counted between two and nine times. The chain joins TRBV4-1 to TRBJ2-1; TRBD2 matches at 7 bases. The J segment lost 4 bases and the V segment lost 5 bases, leaving 8 bases of the junction unmatched. Germline V CDR1 and CDR2: MGHRA, YSYEKL. The CDR3 sequence is 15 residues long. In DNA form, the CDR3 reads TGCGCCAGCAGCGTCGCGGCTAGCGGATACAATGAGCAGTTCTTC. It yields the protein CASSVAASGYNEQFF.

This clonotype was found a few times. V usage is TRBV6-2 or TRBV6-3 and J usage is TRBJ2-7; 8 bases agree with TRBD2. With 7 bases clipped from V and 4 bases from J, the junction kept 9 bases outside the gene matches. The CDR3 covers 14 residues. CDR1 is MNHEY, CDR2 SVGEGT, per germline. CDR3 in amino acids: CASNELAGTYEQYF. CDR3 in DNA: TGTGCCAGCAATGAATTAGCGGGAACGTACGAGCAGTACTTC.

The chain combines TRBV7-9 with TRBJ1-6; 9 nucleotides agree with TRBD1. Germline V gives CDR1 SEHNR, CDR2 FQNEAQ (reference sequence). The CDR3 sequence is 16 residues long. The J segment lost 7 bases and the V segment lost 5 bases, leaving 9 bases of the junction unmatched. CDR3 amino acids: CASSQTGGAKNSPLHF. The CDR3 DNA is TGTGCCAGCAGCCAAACAGGGGGCGCGAAAAATTCACCCCTCCACTTT. Combining the CDR3 with reference TRBV7-9 and TRBJ1-6 gives the whole variable domain DTGVSQNPRHKITKRGQNVTFRCDPISEHNRLYWYRQTLGQGPEFLTYFQNEAQLEKSRLLSDRFSAERPKGSFSTLEIQRTEQGDSAMYLCASSQTGGAKNSPLHFGNGTRLTVT.